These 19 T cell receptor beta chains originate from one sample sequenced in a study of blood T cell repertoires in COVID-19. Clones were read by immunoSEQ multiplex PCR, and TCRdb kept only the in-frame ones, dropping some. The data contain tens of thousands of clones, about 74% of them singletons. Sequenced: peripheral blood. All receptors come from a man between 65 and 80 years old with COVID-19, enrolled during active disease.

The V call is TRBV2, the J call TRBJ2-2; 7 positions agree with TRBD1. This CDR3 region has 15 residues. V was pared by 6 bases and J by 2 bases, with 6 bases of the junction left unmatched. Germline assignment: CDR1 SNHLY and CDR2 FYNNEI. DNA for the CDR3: TGTGCCAGCAGGACGGACAGGACAAACACCGGGGAGCTGTTTTTT. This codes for CASRTDRTNTGELFF.

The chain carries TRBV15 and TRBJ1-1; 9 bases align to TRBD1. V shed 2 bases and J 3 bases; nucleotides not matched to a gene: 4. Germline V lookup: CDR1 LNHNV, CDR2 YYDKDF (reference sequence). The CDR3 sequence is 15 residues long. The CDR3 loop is CATSRKGQGHTEAFF. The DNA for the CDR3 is TGTGCCACCAGCAGAAAGGGACAGGGTCACACTGAAGCTTTCTTT.

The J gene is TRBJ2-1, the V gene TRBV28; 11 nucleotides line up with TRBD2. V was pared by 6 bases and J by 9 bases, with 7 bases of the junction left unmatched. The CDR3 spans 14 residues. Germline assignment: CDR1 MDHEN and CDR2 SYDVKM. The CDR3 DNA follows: TGTGCCAGCAGGACTAGCGGGGTGCTGGGTGAGCAGTTCTTC. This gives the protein CASRTSGVLGEQFF.

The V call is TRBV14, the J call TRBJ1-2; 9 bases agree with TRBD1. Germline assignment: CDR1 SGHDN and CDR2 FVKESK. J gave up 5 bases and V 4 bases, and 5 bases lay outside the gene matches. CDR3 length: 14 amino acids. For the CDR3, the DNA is TGTGCCAGCAGCCCACGGGACAGGGATTATGGCTACACCTTC. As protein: CASSPRDRDYGYTF.

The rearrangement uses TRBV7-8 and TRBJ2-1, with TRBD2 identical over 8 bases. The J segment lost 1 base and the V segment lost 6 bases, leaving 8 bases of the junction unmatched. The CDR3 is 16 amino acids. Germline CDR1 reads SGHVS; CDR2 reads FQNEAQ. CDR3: CASRPLAGISYNEQFF. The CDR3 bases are TGTGCCAGCAGACCTCTAGCGGGTATTTCCTACAATGAGCAGTTCTTC.

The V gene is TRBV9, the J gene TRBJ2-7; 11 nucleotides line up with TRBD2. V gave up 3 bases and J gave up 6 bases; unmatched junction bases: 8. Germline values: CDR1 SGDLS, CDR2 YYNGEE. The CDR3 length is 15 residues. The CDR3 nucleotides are TGTGCCAGCAGCGCCCTAGAACTAGCGGGAGCCGAGCAGTACTTC. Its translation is CASSALELAGAEQYF.

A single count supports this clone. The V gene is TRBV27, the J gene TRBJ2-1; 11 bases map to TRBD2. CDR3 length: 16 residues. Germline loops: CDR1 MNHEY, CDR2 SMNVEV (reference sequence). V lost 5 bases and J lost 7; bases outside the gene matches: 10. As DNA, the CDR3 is TGTGCCAGCAGTCCTCGGGGACTAGCGGCTTCGAATGAGCAGTTCTTC. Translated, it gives CASSPRGLAASNEQFF.

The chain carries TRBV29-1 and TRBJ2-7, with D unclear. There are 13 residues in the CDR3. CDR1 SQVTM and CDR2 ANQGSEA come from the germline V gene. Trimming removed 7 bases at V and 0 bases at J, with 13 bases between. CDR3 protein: CSATTPDSYEQYF. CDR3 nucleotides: TGCAGCGCCACGACACCAGACTCCTACGAGCAGTACTTC.

The DNA of the CDR3 is TGTGCCAGCAGTTCGGCCGGGACAGGGAATGAAAAACTGTTTTTT. Protein product: CASSSAGTGNEKLFF. This chain connects TRBV28 to TRBJ1-4; 9 nucleotides match TRBD1. The germline V gene has CDR1 MDHEN and CDR2 SYDVKM. The V gene end was trimmed by 4 bases and the J gene end by 5 bases; junction bases not matched to a gene: 5. This CDR3 is built from 15 residues. The full variable domain, in which reference TRBV28 and TRBJ1-4 provide the parts outside the CDR3, is DVKVTQSSRYLVKRTGEKVFLECVQDMDHENMFWYRQDPGLGLRLIYFSYDVKMKEKGDIPEGYSVSREKKERFSLILESASTNQTSMYLCASSSAGTGNEKLFFGSGTQLSVL.

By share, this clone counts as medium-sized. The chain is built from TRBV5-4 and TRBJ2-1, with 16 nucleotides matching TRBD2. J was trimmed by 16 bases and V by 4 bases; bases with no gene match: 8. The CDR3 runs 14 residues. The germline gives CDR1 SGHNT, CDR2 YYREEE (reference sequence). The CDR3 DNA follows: TGTGCCAGCAGCGGGGGACTAGCGGGAGGGCCTATTTTCTTC. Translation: CASSGGLAGGPIFF.

CDR3 sequence: CASSQDRNYGYTF. CDR3 coding DNA: TGCGCCAGCAGCCAAGACAGGAACTATGGCTACACCTTC. This chain connects TRBV4-3 to TRBJ1-2; D gene ambiguous. Between the trimmed V and J ends, which lost 0 bases and 2 bases, there was a span of 4 bases. CDR1 is LGHNA and CDR2 is YSLEER in the germline V gene. The CDR3 has 13 residues.

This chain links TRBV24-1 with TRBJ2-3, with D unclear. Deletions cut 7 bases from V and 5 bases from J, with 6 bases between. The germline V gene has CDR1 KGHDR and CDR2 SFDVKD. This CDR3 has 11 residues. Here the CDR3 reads CATSYGDTQYF. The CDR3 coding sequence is TGTGCCACCAGCTACGGAGATACGCAGTATTTT.

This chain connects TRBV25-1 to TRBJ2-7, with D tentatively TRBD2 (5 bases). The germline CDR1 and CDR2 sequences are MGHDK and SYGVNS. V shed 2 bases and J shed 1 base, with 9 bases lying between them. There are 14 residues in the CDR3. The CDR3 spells CASSERSGSYEQYF. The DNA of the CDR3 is TGTGCCAGCAGTGAAAGAAGCGGTTCCTACGAGCAGTACTTC.

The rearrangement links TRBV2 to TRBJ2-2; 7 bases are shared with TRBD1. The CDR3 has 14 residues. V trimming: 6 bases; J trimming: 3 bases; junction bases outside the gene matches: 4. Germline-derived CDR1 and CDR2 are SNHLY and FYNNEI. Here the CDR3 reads CASRGTVHTGELFF. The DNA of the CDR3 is TGTGCCAGCAGGGGGACAGTCCACACCGGGGAGCTGTTTTTT.

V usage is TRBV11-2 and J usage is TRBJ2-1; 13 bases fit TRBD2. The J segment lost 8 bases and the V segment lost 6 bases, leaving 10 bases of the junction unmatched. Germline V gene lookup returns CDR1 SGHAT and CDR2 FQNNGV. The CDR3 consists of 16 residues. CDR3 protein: CASRSTGTSGIHEQFF. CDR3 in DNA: TGTGCCAGCAGATCAACTGGGACTAGCGGGATACATGAGCAGTTCTTC.

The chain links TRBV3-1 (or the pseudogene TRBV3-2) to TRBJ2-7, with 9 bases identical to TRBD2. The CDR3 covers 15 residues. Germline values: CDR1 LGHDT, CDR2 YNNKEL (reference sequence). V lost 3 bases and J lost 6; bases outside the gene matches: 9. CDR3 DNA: TGTGCCAGCAGCCACGTTAGCGGGAGATTTGGCGAGCAGTACTTC. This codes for CASSHVSGRFGEQYF.

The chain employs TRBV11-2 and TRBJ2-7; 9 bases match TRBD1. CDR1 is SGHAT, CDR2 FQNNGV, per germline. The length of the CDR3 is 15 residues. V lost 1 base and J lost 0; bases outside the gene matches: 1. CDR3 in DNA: TGTGCCAGCAGCTTAGCGACAGGGGGCTCCTACGAGCAGTACTTC. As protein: CASSLATGGSYEQYF.

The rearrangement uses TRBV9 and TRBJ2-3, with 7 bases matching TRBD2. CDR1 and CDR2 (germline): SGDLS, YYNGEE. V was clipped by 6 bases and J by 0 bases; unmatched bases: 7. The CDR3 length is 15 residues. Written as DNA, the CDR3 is TGTGCCAGCACCGATTTTAGCGGGAGCACAGATACGCAGTATTTT. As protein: CASTDFSGSTDTQYF.

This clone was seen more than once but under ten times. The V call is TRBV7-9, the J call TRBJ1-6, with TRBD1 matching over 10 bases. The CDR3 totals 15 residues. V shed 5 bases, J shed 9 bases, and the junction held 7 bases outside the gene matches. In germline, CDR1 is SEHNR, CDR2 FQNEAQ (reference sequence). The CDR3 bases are TGTGCCAGCAGCGACCGGGACAGGGGAATTTCACCCCTCCACTTT. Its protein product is CASSDRDRGISPLHF. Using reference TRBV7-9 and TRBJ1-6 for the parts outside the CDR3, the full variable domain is DTGVSQNPRHKITKRGQNVTFRCDPISEHNRLYWYRQTLGQGPEFLTYFQNEAQLEKSRLLSDRFSAERPKGSFSTLEIQRTEQGDSAMYLCASSDRDRGISPLHFGNGTRLTVT.